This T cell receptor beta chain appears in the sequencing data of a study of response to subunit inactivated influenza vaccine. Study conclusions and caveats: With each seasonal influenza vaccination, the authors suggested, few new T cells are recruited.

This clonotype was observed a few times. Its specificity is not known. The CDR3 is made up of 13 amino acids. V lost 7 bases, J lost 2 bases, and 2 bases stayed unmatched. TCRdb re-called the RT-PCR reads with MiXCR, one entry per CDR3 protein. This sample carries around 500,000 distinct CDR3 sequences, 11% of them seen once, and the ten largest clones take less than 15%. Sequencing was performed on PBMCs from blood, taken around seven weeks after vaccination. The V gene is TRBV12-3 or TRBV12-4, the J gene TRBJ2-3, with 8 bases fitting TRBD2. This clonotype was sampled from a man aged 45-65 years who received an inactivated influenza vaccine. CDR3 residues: CASTAGATDTQYF. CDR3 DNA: TGTGCCAGCACAGCGGGGGCCACAGATACGCAGTATTTT.